Sequencing of this T cell receptor (beta chain) was carried out in a study of blood T cells in healthy people across ages. Looking at the study overall: Template switching retrieved approximately one barcoded beta molecule for each two T cells.

CDR3 size: 12 residues. Germline V lookup: CDR1 SQVTM, CDR2 ANQGSEA. Trimming stripped 4 bases from V and 5 bases from J, with 11 bases between. Study-level points and caveats: Among T cells, TCR beta diversity per million cells dropped roughly linearly as age rose. Both higher diversity and more naive CD4+ cells marked long-lived donors when set against aged donors.

For this clonotype: Its antigen is unidentified.

Every donor provided around 10 milliliters of peripheral blood. Then a second PCR, running about 6 to 11 cycles, was carried out with a sample-barcoded 5' primer and a J-beta primer mix. Using its own MiXCR run on the 5' RACE reads, TCRdb lists one record per CDR3 protein. The sample lists 660,000 or so distinct CDR3 sequences, approximately 50% occurring once. The material sequenced was blood. The TCR sequence derives from a man aged 55 to 69 in good health. This chain connects TRBV29-1 to TRBJ2-5; D gene unclear. The CDR3 loop is CSVVRVGETQYF. CDR3 coding DNA: TGCAGCGTTGTTCGGGTCGGGGAGACCCAGTACTTC.